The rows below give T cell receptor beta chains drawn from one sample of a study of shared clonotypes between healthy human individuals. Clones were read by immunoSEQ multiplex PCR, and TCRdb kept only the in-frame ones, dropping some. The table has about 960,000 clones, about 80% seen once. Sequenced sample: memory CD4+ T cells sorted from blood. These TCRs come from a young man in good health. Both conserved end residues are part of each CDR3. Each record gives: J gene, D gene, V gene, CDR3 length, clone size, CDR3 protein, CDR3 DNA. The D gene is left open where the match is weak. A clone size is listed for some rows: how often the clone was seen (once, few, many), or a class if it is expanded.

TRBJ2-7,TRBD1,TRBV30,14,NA,CAWRSGTGGFEQYF,TGTGCCTGGAGGTCCGGGACAGGGGGATTCGAGCAGTACTTC
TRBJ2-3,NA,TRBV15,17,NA,CATSLLASPAGTDTQYF,TGTGCCACCAGCCTACTGGCTAGCCCAGCCGGCACAGATACGCAGTATTTT
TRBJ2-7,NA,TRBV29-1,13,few,CSVVGASTYEQYF,TGCAGCGTCGTGGGGGCCAGCACCTACGAGCAGTACTTC
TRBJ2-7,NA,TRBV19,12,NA,CASSSEADEQYF,TGTGCCAGTTCTTCAGAGGCAGACGAGCAGTACTTC
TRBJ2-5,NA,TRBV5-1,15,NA,CASSLAHLSQETQYF,TGCGCCAGCAGCTTGGCACACCTAAGCCAAGAGACCCAGTACTTC
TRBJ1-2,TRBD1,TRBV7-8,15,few,CASSKDRVTNYGYTF,TGTGCCAGCAGCAAAGACAGGGTTACCAACTATGGCTACACCTTC
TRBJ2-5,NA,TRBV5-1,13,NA,CASSPGRQETQYF,TGCGCCAGCAGCCCAGGACGGCAAGAGACCCAGTACTTC
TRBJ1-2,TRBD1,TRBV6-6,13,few,CASSDRVVYGYTF,TGTGCCAGCAGCGACAGGGTGGTTTATGGCTACACCTTC
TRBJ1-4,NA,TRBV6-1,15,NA,CASSTNRVVNEKLFF,TGTGCCAGCAGTACCAACAGGGTGGTCAATGAAAAACTGTTTTTT
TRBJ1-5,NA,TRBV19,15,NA,CASSIDQQVNQPQHF,TGTGCCAGTAGTATAGATCAACAGGTTAATCAGCCCCAGCATTTT
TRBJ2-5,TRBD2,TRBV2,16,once,CASSPLAGGRGETQYF,TGTGCCAGCAGTCCCCTAGCGGGGGGGCGGGGTGAGACCCAGTACTTC
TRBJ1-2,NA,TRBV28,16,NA,CASSLPGARGKGGYTF,TGTGCCAGCAGTTTACCAGGGGCCAGGGGAAAGGGTGGCTACACCTTC
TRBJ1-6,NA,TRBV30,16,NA,CAWRSPVSSYNSPLHF,TGTGCCTGGAGGTCCCCCGTCAGCTCCTATAATTCACCCCTCCACTTT
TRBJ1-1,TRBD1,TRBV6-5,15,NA,CASSYGTGSGTEAFF,TGTGCCAGCAGTTACGGGACAGGCAGCGGCACTGAAGCTTTCTTT
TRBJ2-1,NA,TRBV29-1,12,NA,CSVVKDANEQFF,TGCAGCGTTGTTAAGGATGCCAATGAGCAGTTCTTC
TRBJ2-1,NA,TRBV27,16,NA,CASSLSRLRGANEQFF,TGTGCCAGCAGTTTAAGTCGGTTACGCGGAGCCAATGAGCAGTTCTTC
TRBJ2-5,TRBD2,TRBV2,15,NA,CASSGTSGRGETQYF,TGTGCCAGCAGTGGTACAAGCGGGAGAGGAGAGACCCAGTACTTC
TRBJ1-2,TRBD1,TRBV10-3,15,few,CAISEETGGTYGYTF,TGTGCCATCAGTGAAGAGACAGGGGGTACCTATGGCTACACCTTC
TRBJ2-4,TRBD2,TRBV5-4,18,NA,CASSPTGTGGVAKNIQYF,TGTGCCAGCAGCCCCACGGGGACGGGGGGAGTAGCCAAAAACATTCAGTACTTC
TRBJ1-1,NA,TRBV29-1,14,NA,CSVIGRVGNTEAFF,TGCAGCGTGATAGGGAGGGTCGGGAACACTGAAGCTTTCTTT
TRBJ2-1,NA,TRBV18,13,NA,CASSPSSYNEQFF,TGTGCCAGCTCCCCAAGCTCCTACAATGAGCAGTTCTTC
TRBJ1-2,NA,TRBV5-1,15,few,CASSLAQQGNYGYTF,TGCGCCAGCAGCCTGGCCCAACAGGGTAACTATGGCTACACCTTC
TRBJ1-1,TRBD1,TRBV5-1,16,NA,CASSPQAGTANTEAFF,TGCGCCAGCAGCCCCCAGGCCGGGACAGCGAACACTGAAGCTTTCTTT
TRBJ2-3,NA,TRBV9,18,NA,CASSVGGGRRESTDTQYF,TGTGCCAGCAGCGTAGGAGGGGGACGGCGGGAGAGCACAGATACGCAGTATTTT
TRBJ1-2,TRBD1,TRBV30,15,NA,CAWTRPGQGARGYTF,TGTGCCTGGACCCGACCGGGACAGGGGGCGCGTGGCTACACCTTC
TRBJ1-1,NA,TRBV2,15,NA,CASRDNDRGDTEAFF,TGTGCCAGCAGGGACAACGACCGGGGGGACACTGAAGCTTTCTTT
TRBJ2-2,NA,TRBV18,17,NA,CASSPIPGPSGTGELFF,TGTGCCAGCTCACCAATCCCCGGACCATCGGGCACCGGGGAGCTGTTTTTT
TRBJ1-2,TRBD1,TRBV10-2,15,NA,CASSERGTALYGYTF,TGCGCCAGCAGTGAGAGGGGGACAGCCCTCTATGGCTACACCTTC
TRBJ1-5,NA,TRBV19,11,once,CASSPGIAQHF,TGTGCCAGTAGTCCCGGAATAGCCCAGCATTTT
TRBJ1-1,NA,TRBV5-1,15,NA,CASSLVSALDTEAFF,TGCGCCAGCAGCTTGGTTTCTGCCTTGGACACTGAAGCTTTCTTT
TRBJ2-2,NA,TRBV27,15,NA,CASSYGTENTGELFF,TGTGCCAGCAGTTATGGGACGGAGAACACCGGGGAGCTGTTTTTT
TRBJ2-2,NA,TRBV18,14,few,CASSPSRAPGELFF,TGTGCCAGCTCGCCCTCTAGGGCACCCGGGGAGCTGTTTTTT